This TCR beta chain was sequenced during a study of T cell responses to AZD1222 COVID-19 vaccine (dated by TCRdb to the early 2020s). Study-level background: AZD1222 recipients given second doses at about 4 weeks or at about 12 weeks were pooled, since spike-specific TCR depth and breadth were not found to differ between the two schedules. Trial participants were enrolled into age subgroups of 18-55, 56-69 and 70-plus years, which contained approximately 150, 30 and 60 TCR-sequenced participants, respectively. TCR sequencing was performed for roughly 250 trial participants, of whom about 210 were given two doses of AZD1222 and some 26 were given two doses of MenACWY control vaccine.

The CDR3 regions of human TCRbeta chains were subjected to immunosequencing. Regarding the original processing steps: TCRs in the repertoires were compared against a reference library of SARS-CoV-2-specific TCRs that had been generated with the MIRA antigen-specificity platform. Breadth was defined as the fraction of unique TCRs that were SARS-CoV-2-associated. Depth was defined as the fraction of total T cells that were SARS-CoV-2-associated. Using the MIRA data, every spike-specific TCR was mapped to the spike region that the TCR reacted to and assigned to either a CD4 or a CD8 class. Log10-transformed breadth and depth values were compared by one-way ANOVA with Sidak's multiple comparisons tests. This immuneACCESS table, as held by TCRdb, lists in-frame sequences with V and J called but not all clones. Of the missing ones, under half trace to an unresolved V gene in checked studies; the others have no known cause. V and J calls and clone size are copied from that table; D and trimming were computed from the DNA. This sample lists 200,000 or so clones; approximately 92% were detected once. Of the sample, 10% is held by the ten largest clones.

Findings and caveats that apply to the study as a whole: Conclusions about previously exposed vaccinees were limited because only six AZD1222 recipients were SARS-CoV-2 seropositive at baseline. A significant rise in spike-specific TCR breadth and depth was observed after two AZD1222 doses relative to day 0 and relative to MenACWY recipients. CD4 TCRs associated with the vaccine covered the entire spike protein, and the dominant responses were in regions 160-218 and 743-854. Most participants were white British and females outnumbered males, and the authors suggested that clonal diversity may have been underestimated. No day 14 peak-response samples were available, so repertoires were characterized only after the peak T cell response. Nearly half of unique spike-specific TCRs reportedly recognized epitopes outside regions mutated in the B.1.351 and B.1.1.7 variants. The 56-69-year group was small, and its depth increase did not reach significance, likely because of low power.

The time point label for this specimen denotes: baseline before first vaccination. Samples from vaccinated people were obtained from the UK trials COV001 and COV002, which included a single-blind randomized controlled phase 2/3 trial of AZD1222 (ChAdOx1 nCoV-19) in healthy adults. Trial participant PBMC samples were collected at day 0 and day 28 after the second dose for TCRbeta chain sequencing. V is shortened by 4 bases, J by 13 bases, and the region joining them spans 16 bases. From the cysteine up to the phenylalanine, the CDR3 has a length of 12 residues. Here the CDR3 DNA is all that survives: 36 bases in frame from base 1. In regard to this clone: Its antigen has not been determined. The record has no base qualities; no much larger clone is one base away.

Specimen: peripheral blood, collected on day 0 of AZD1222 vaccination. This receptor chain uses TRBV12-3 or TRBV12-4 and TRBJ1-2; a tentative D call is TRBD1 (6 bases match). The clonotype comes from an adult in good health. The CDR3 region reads CASSSGATVGTF. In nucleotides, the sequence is TGTGCCAGCAGTTCAGGGGCCACAGTGGGCACCTTC.